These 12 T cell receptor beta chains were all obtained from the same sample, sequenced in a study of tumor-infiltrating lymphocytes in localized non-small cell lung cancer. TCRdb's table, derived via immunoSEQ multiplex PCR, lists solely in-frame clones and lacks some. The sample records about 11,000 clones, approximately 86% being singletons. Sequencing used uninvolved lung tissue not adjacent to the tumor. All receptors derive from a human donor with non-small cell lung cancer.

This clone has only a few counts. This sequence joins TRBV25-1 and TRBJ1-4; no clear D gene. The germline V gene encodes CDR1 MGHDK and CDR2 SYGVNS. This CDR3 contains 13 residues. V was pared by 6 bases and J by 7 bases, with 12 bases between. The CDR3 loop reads CASSTSHGEKLFF. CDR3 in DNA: TGTGCCAGCAGCACATCCCACGGTGAAAAACTGTTTTTT.

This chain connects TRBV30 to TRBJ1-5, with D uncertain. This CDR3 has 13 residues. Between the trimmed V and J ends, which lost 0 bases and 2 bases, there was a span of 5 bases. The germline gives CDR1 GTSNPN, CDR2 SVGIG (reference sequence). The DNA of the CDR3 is TGTGCCTGGAGTGTAGAACGCAATCAGCCCCAGCATTTT. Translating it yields CAWSVERNQPQHF.

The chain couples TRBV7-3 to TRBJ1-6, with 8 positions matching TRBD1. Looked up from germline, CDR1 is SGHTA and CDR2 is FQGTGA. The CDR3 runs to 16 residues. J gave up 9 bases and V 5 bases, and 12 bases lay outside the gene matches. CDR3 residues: CASSPRRTGKASPLHF. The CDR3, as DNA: TGTGCCAGCAGCCCCCGCCGGACAGGGAAGGCTTCACCCCTCCACTTT.

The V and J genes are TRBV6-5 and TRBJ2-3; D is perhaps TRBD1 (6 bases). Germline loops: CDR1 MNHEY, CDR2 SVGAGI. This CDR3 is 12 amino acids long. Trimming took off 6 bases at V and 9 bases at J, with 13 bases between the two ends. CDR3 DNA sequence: TGTGCCAGCAGGGATACAGGGTGGACGCAGTATTTT. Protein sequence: CASRDTGWTQYF.

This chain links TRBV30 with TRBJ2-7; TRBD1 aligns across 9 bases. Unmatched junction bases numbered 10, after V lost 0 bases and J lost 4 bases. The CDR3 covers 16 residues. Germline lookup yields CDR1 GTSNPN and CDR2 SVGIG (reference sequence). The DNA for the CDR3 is TGTGCCTGGAGTGTAGGACCTCCAGGACAGGGGTACGAGCAGTACTTC. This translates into CAWSVGPPGQGYEQYF.

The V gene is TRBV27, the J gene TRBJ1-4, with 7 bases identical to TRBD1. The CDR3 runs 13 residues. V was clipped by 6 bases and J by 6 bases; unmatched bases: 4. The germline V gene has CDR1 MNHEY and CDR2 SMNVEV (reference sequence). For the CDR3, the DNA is TGTGCCAGCAGAGGGGGCTTCTATGAAAAACTGTTTTTT. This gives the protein CASRGGFYEKLFF.

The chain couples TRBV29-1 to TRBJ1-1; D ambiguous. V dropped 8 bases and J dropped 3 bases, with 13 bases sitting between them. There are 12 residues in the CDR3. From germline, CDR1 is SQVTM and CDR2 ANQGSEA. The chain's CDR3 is CSSQEGDTEAFF. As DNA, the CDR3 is TGCAGCTCTCAGGAGGGAGACACTGAAGCTTTCTTT.

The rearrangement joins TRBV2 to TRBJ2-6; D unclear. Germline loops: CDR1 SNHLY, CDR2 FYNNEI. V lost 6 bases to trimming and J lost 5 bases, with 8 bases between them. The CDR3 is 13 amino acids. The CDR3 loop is CASSVARANVLTF. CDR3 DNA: TGTGCCAGCAGCGTCGCTCGGGCCAACGTCCTGACTTTC.

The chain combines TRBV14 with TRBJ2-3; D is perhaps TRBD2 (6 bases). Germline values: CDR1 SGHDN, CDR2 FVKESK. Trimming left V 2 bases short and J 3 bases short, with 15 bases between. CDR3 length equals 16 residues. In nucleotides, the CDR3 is TGTGCCAGCAGCCAAAGCCCTTTAGCGGCTACAGATACGCAGTATTTT. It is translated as CASSQSPLAATDTQYF.

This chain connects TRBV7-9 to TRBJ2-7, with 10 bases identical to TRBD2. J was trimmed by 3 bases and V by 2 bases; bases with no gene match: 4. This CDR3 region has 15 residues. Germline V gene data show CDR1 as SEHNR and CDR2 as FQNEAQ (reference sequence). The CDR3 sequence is CASSLSGGANYEQYF. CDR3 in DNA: TGTGCCAGCAGCTTAAGCGGGGGGGCAAACTACGAGCAGTACTTC.

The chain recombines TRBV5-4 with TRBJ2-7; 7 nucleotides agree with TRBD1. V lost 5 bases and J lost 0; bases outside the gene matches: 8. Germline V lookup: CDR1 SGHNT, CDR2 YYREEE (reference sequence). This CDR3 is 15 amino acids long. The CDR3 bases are TGTGCCAGCAGTGTCGACAGGGACAGCTCCTACGAGCAGTACTTC. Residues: CASSVDRDSSYEQYF. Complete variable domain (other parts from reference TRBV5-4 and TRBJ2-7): ETGVTQSPTHLIKTRGQQVTLRCSSQSGHNTVSWYQQALGQGPQFIFQYYREEENGRGNFPPRFSGLQFPNYSSELNVNALELDDSALYLCASSVDRDSSYEQYFGPGTRLTVT.

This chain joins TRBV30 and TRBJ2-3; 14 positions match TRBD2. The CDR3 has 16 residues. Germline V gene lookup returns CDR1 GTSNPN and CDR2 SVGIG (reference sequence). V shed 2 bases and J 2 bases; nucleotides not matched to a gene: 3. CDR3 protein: CAWSRLAGGFTDTQYF. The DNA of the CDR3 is TGTGCCTGGAGTCGACTAGCGGGGGGGTTCACAGATACGCAGTATTTT.